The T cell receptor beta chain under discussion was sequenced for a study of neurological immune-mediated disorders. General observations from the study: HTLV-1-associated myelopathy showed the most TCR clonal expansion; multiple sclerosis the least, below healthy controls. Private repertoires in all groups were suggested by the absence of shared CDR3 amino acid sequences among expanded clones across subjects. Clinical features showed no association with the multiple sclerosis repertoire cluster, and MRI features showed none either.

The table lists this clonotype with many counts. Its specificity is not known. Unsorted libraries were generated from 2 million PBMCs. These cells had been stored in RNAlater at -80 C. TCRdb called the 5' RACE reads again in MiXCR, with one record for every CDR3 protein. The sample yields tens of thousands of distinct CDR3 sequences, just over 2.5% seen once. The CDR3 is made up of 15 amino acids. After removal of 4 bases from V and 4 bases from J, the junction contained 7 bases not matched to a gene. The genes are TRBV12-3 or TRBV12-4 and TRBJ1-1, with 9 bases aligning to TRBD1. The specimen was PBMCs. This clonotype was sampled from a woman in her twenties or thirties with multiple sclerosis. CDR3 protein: CASSSTDRGGTEAFF. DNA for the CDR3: TGTGCCAGCAGTTCGACTGACAGGGGGGGCACTGAAGCTTTCTTT.